Listed below are T cell receptor beta chains from one sample, sequenced in a study of blood T cell repertoires in COVID-19. Profiling relied on immunoSEQ multiplex PCR, and the TCRdb table lists in-frame clones only, not all of them. The top ten clones hold about 6.8% of a sample with about 380,000 clones, roughly 89% of them seen once. Specimen: peripheral blood. These receptors all stem from a man between 18 and 29 years old with active or convalescent COVID-19. The CDR3 runs from the conserved cysteine through the conserved F or W. D genes are given only for firm matches.

TRBV19	TRBD1	TRBJ1-3	15	CASSTPTGNGNTIYF
TRBV6-2/TRBV6-3	.	TRBJ1-1	13	CASSYSRGTEAFF
TRBV12-3/TRBV12-4	.	TRBJ1-2	11	CASSSALGYTF
TRBV29-1	TRBD2	TRBJ2-1	16	CSVGFKAGTSGNEQFF
TRBV24-1	TRBD1	TRBJ1-1	15	CATSDAGTENTEAFF
TRBV9	.	TRBJ2-7	12	CASSSLSDEQYF
TRBV29-1	.	TRBJ1-1	13	CSVAATVNTEAFF
TRBV12-3/TRBV12-4	.	TRBJ1-1	11	CASSFRGEAFF
TRBV21-1	.	TRBJ2-1	18	CASSKSSRGHKSGDEQFF
TRBV6-6	TRBD1	TRBJ1-4	14	CASSQDRVDEKLFF
TRBV28	.	TRBJ1-6	16	CASRQTGSSYNSPLHF
TRBV27	TRBD1	TRBJ2-7	15	CASSLRTGSSYEQYF
TRBV30	.	TRBJ1-5	15	CAWTRQGFSNQPQHF
TRBV6-5	.	TRBJ2-3	14	CASRKLAVTDTQYF
TRBV19	.	TRBJ2-7	13	CASGLPGPYEQYF
TRBV2	TRBD1	TRBJ1-1	15	CASRLQGAMNTEAFF
TRBV28	TRBD1	TRBJ1-2	13	CASSPGTVYGYTF
TRBV7-2	TRBD2	TRBJ2-5	16	CASSSFGRKTQETQYF
TRBV19	.	TRBJ1-2	13	CASSADPSRGYTF
TRBV18	TRBD1	TRBJ1-1	14	CASSSETGKSEAFF
TRBV9	TRBD1	TRBJ1-4	16	CASSISGTGANEKLFF
TRBV27	TRBD2	TRBJ2-3	14	CASGRGRDTDTQYF